The sequence of this T cell receptor beta chain was determined in a study of blood T cell repertoires in COVID-19. Whole-study context: Spain, Italy and the United States supplied samples that represented acute and convalescent COVID-19. T cells, B-cell-depleted T cells, or PBMCs provided the cDNA or gDNA that served as material.

Some clones are missing from TCRdb's copy, which holds only in-frame ones; the method was immunoSEQ multiplex PCR. The sample has roughly 10,000 clones, roughly nine tenths seen once. Germline V gene lookup returns CDR1 MRHNA and CDR2 SNTAGT. V was shortened by 2 bases and J by 5 bases, with 7 bases between the two germline ends. CDR3 size: 13 residues. This clone is deemed medium-sized. This sequence was found in a human donor in a cohort sampled during active COVID-19. This chain connects TRBV6-4 to TRBJ2-1, with D perhaps TRBD1 (6 bases). The sequenced sample was peripheral blood. CDR3 amino acids: CASSDGTNNEQFF. CDR3 DNA: TGTGCCAGCAGTGACGGGACAAACAATGAGCAGTTCTTC.